The source of this T cell receptor (beta chain) is a study of blood T cell repertoires in COVID-19 (dated by TCRdb to 2018 to 2021). At the level of the whole study: Samples from collaborators originated in the United States, Italy and Spain and spanned both the acute and convalescent phases of COVID-19. A freely available public database, intended as a resource for researchers studying the immune response to SARS-CoV-2, is where the repertoires were released. The prospective study material was composed of cDNA or gDNA derived from T cells, B-cell-depleted T cells, or PBMCs. The samples were drawn from two sources: the first 160 participants of the ongoing ImmuneRACE study, and fewer than 1,500 subjects contributed by 6 global collaborators. Where available, HLA class I and class II types were taken from metadata supplied by the sample provider and were not determined by assay-based typing. Subjects who had been exposed to COVID-19, were actively infected with it, or had recovered from it provided the deeply sampled blood TCRbeta repertoires that made up the dataset. The sample metadata nearly always contained a de-identified subject ID, COVID-19 status, age in years and sex. Overall study outcomes, separate from this receptor: How much clinical and demographic metadata was included differed by source and by participant, and the metadata was provided uncurated.

With respect to this clone: Its antigen remains undetermined. Base qualities are not recorded, but no much larger clone differs from it by a single base.

The collaborating institutions used their own protocols to collect whole blood in K2EDTA tubes. For TCRbeta analysis, collaborators shipped samples as frozen whole blood, isolated PBMCs, or DNA extracted from either of those sample types. TCRbeta CDR3 regions were amplified from genomic DNA using the immunoSEQ Assay, a bias-controlled multiplex PCR. On the study's bioinformatics: Nucleated cell counts per sample were estimated from amplification of reference gene primers within the assay. To quantify the absolute abundance of each unique TCRbeta CDR3 rearrangement, sequence reads were collapsed and filtered. For each sample, productive Simpson clonality was calculated as the square root of Simpson's diversity index across productive rearrangements. TCRdb provides this immuneACCESS table in a form limited to in-frame rearrangements. Some clones are lacking; in checked studies, under half of them reflect an unresolved V gene, and why the rest are absent is not known. D and trimming were read from the DNA, whereas the V and J calls and clone size are those reported in that table. The sample table contains tens of thousands of clones; only one count was recorded for around 85% of them. The top ten hold 16% of the sample.

The CDR3 goes from the cysteine to the phenylalanine over 15 residues. Just the 45-base CDR3 DNA is kept, in frame starting at base 1. V gives up 5 bases and J gives up 8 bases, and the segment between their germline ends measures 19 bases. For CDR1 and CDR2, the germline V gene lists SGHTA and FQGNSA. The V and J segments used are TRBV7-2 and TRBJ2-1; a weak D assignment points to TRBD2 (7 bases agree). This sequence was found in a human donor in a cohort sampled during active COVID-19. The sequenced material came from peripheral blood. The DNA sequence reads TGTGCCAGCAGCCCATCACCGGGGGGCCGGTATGAGCAGTTCTTC. This gives the protein CASSPSPGGRYEQFF.